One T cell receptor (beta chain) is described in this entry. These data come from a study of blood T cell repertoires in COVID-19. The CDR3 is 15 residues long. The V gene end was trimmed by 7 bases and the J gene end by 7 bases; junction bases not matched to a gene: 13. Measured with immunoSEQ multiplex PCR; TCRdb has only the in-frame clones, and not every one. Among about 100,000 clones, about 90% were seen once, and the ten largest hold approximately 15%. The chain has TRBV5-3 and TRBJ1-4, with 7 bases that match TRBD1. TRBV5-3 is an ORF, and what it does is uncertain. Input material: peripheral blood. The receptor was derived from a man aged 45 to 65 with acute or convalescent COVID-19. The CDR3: CARDRARQGSEKLFF. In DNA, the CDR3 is TGTGCCAGAGACCGCGCCAGACAGGGAAGTGAAAAACTGTTTTTT.